These 11 T cell receptor beta chains share one sample of origin, sequenced in a study of beta chain features in type 1 diabetes. The isolated RNA, all of it, was reverse transcribed, so expressed TCRB transcripts were what got sequenced. TCRdb's copy holds only in-frame clones and misses some; the assay was immunoSEQ multiplex PCR. The sample has 300,000 to 450,000 clones, approximately 12% seen once. Sequencing used naive CD4+ T cells from blood. These receptors originate from a man aged 18 to 30 in good health.

This clone came up a few times. The chain has TRBV7-3 and TRBJ2-1, with 12 bases that match TRBD2. The length of the CDR3 is 16 residues. V shed 5 bases, J shed 4 bases, and the junction held 6 bases outside the gene matches. Germline V CDR1 and CDR2: SGHTA, FQGTGA. The CDR3 spells CASSLRLAGAYNEQFF. CDR3 nucleotides: TGTGCCAGCAGCCTAAGACTAGCGGGGGCGTACAATGAGCAGTTCTTC.

As regards this clone: The sample holds other DNA sequences that translate to the same CDR3. V and J are TRBV9 and TRBJ2-1; tentatively, D is TRBD1 (5 bases). CDR3 length equals 15 residues. In germline, CDR1 is SGDLS, CDR2 YYNGEE. The germline V and J ends were trimmed by 0 bases and 2 bases, with 9 bases remaining between them. The CDR3: CASSVVGAAYNEQFF. DNA of the CDR3: TGTGCCAGCAGCGTAGTAGGGGCGGCCTACAATGAGCAGTTCTTC.

This clone turned up a few times. The chain couples TRBV7-2 to TRBJ2-1, with D perhaps matching TRBD2 (6 bases). The CDR3 totals 14 residues. From germline, CDR1 is SGHTA and CDR2 FQGNSA. Trimming removed 8 bases from V and 9 bases from J, with 20 bases in between. The CDR3 bases are TGTGCCAGCTACAAAGGTAGGGTTAGCGGTGAGCAGTTCTTC. Protein sequence: CASYKGRVSGEQFF.

This clone was detected a few times. The chain joins TRBV14 to TRBJ1-2; TRBD1 might be the D (6 bases). Trimming pared 6 bases from V and 4 bases from J, leaving 12 bases between. CDR1 and CDR2 (germline): SGHDN, FVKESK. CDR3 length: 13 amino acids. The CDR3 DNA reads TGTGCCAGCAGTCGAGGACAGAGCTATGGCTACACCTTC. As protein: CASSRGQSYGYTF.

This clone was found a few times. The rearrangement links TRBV2 to TRBJ2-3; a weak D match, TRBD2 (7 bases). V was shortened by 6 bases and J by 7 bases, with 20 bases between the two germline ends. CDR3 length equals 15 residues. CDR1 SNHLY and CDR2 FYNNEI come from the germline V gene. The CDR3 DNA is TGTGCCAGCAGCGGTCTAAGGGGGGGGGTACATACGCAGTATTTT. It codes for CASSGLRGGVHTQYF.

There are a few counts of this clone. The junction departs from the called germline gene at one end, perhaps through a read error. This chain connects TRBV11-3 to TRBJ2-3; TRBD1 matches at 7 bases. CDR3 length: 14 residues. In germline, CDR1 is SGHNT, CDR2 YENEEA. Here the CDR3 DNA reads TGTGCCAGCAGCCCAGGGGGTAGCACGGATACGCAGTATTTT. Translated, it gives CASSPGGSTDTQYF.

This clone has just a few counts. J is TRBJ2-3 and V is TRBV9, with a possible D match to TRBD2 (6 bases). CDR3 length: 13 residues. The V end lost 3 bases, the J end lost 4 bases, and 9 bases lay between the germline ends. Germline V lookup: CDR1 SGDLS, CDR2 YYNGEE. CDR3 sequence: CASSAGGPDTQYF. The CDR3 region has the DNA TGTGCCAGCAGCGCCGGGGGTCCAGATACGCAGTATTTT.

V is TRBV11-3 and J is TRBJ2-7; the match to TRBD1 covers 8 bases. Germline V gene data show CDR1 as SGHNT and CDR2 as YENEEA. Germline trimming cut 4 bases from V and 7 bases from J; bases unmatched to any gene: 15. The CDR3 length is 16 residues. The CDR3 nucleotides read TGTGCCAGCAGCTCGGGGGCCAGGGGGCTATCGTCTGAGCAGTACTTC. It specifies CASSSGARGLSSEQYF.

Here the CDR3 DNA reads TGCGCCAGCAGCCAATCGGGGGGCAATCAGCCCCAGCATTTT. It is translated as CASSQSGGNQPQHF. The chain has TRBV4-3 and TRBJ1-5; weak D call: TRBD1 (5 bases). The V and J ends lost 2 bases and 2 bases respectively, with 7 bases between them. The CDR3 contains 14 residues. Germline assignment: CDR1 LGHNA and CDR2 YSLEER.

This clone showed up just a few times. The rearrangement uses TRBV28 and TRBJ1-1; D remains ambiguous. This CDR3 contains 14 residues. Trimming took off 7 bases at V and 7 bases at J, with 19 bases between the two ends. Germline CDR1 reads MDHEN; CDR2 reads SYDVKM. For the CDR3, the DNA is TGTGCCAGCACCCTCATGGCGGGGTTCGGTGAAGCTTTCTTT. Translation gives CASTLMAGFGEAFF.

A note on this clone: An end of the junction does not agree with germline; a read error may underlie this. The chain has TRBV5-4 and TRBJ2-7; tentative D call: TRBD1 (6 bases). CDR1 is SGHNT, CDR2 YYREEE, per germline (reference sequence). The CDR3 extends over 13 amino acids. CDR3 coding DNA: TGTGCCAGCAGCCAGGAGATAGACAGGAAACCAATCTTC. This gives the protein CASSQEIDRKPIF.